A selection of T cell receptor beta chains follows, all from one sample in a study of OX40 agonist ivuxolimab in advanced cancers. Sequenced by immunoSEQ multiplex PCR; TCRdb stores in-frame clones only, minus some. The sample carries more than 75,000 clones, 80% to 90% recorded once. The sample was CD4+ or CD8+ T cells sorted from blood, taken in a trial of the OX40 agonist ivuxolimab. The source is an adult with an advanced solid tumor such as melanoma, head and neck, liver or kidney cancer. The CDR3 runs from the conserved cysteine through the conserved F or W. Fields, in order: V gene, D gene, J gene, clone size, CDR3 protein, CDR3 DNA. A D gene is named only where the DNA matches it firmly. A row's size may be missing; if present it is once, few, many or a size class.

v_call: TRBV5-1; d_call: TRBD1; j_call: TRBJ1-4; clone_size: .; cdr3_aa: CASSSGTGKVEKLFF; cdr3_nt: TGCGCCAGCAGCTCGGGGACAGGGAAAGTAGAAAAACTGTTTTTT
v_call: TRBV10-3; d_call: .; j_call: TRBJ2-2; clone_size: .; cdr3_aa: CAMRGRPNTGELFF; cdr3_nt: TGTGCCATGAGGGGCAGACCGAACACCGGGGAGCTGTTTTTT
v_call: TRBV19; d_call: TRBD1; j_call: TRBJ1-2; clone_size: .; cdr3_aa: CASSITGAVNYGYTF; cdr3_nt: TGTGCCAGTAGTATCACAGGGGCGGTTAACTATGGCTACACCTTC
v_call: TRBV7-6; d_call: .; j_call: TRBJ2-3; clone_size: .; cdr3_aa: CASSSPVDADTQYF; cdr3_nt: TGTGCCAGCAGCTCTCCAGTAGACGCAGATACGCAGTATTTT
v_call: TRBV5-1; d_call: .; j_call: TRBJ1-1; clone_size: .; cdr3_aa: CASSSHRNTEAFF; cdr3_nt: TGCGCCAGCAGCTCACACCGTAACACTGAAGCTTTCTTT
v_call: TRBV4-1; d_call: TRBD2; j_call: TRBJ2-3; clone_size: .; cdr3_aa: CASSQDIATSGRAVITDTQYF; cdr3_nt: TGCGCCAGCAGCCAAGATATCGCGACTAGCGGGAGGGCCGTTATTACAGATACGCAGTATTTT
v_call: TRBV10-3; d_call: .; j_call: TRBJ2-5; clone_size: .; cdr3_aa: CAISPSQETQYF; cdr3_nt: TGTGCCATCAGCCCCTCCCAAGAGACCCAGTACTTC
v_call: TRBV29-1; d_call: .; j_call: TRBJ2-7; clone_size: .; cdr3_aa: CSVRDVSYEQYF; cdr3_nt: TGCAGCGTTAGGGACGTGTCCTACGAGCAGTACTTC
v_call: TRBV28; d_call: TRBD1; j_call: TRBJ2-1; clone_size: .; cdr3_aa: CASSLWGTGVYSEQFF; cdr3_nt: TGTGCCAGCAGTTTATGGGGGACAGGTGTCTACAGTGAGCAGTTCTTC
v_call: TRBV28; d_call: .; j_call: TRBJ1-1; clone_size: .; cdr3_aa: CASSSPGTVNTEAFF; cdr3_nt: TGTGCCAGCAGTAGCCCCGGGACGGTGAACACTGAAGCTTTCTTT
v_call: TRBV18; d_call: .; j_call: TRBJ1-5; clone_size: .; cdr3_aa: CASSPSGLSNQPQHF; cdr3_nt: TGTGCCAGCTCACCATCGGGGCTGAGCAATCAGCCCCAGCATTTT
v_call: TRBV14; d_call: .; j_call: TRBJ2-1; clone_size: once; cdr3_aa: CASSQRGSFNEQFF; cdr3_nt: TGTGCCAGCAGCCAAAGAGGTTCCTTCAATGAGCAGTTCTTC
v_call: TRBV10-3; d_call: .; j_call: TRBJ1-2; clone_size: few; cdr3_aa: CAISEGQLNYGYTF; cdr3_nt: TGTGCCATCAGTGAGGGACAGCTTAACTATGGCTACACCTTC
v_call: TRBV5-1; d_call: TRBD2; j_call: TRBJ2-7; clone_size: .; cdr3_aa: CASSYGSAGGDEQYF; cdr3_nt: TGCGCCAGCAGCTATGGGAGTGCGGGAGGTGACGAGCAGTACTTC
v_call: TRBV6-1; d_call: .; j_call: TRBJ1-2; clone_size: .; cdr3_aa: CATSLSVYGYTF; cdr3_nt: TGTGCCACCTCTCTGAGTGTCTATGGCTACACCTTC
v_call: TRBV7-8; d_call: TRBD1; j_call: TRBJ1-2; clone_size: .; cdr3_aa: CASKKQGNYGYTF; cdr3_nt: TGTGCCAGCAAGAAACAGGGGAACTATGGCTACACCTTC
v_call: TRBV5-5; d_call: TRBD1; j_call: TRBJ1-2; clone_size: once; cdr3_aa: CASSNDRGGNYGYTF; cdr3_nt: TGTGCCAGCAGCAACGACAGGGGTGGGAACTATGGCTACACCTTC
v_call: TRBV19; d_call: .; j_call: TRBJ2-1; clone_size: .; cdr3_aa: CASSLRVFNEQFF; cdr3_nt: TGTGCCAGTAGCCTCAGGGTTTTCAATGAGCAGTTCTTC
v_call: TRBV6-5; d_call: .; j_call: TRBJ2-5; clone_size: .; cdr3_aa: CARGGGAPKETQYF; cdr3_nt: TGTGCCAGAGGGGGGGGAGCGCCCAAAGAGACCCAGTACTTC
v_call: TRBV4-1; d_call: .; j_call: TRBJ1-5; clone_size: .; cdr3_aa: CASSRDSNQPQHF; cdr3_nt: TGCGCCAGCAGCCGGGACAGCAATCAGCCCCAGCATTTT
v_call: TRBV28; d_call: .; j_call: TRBJ1-2; clone_size: .; cdr3_aa: CASRAGGVYGYTF; cdr3_nt: TGTGCCAGCAGGGCCGGGGGGGTCTATGGCTACACCTTC
v_call: TRBV5-1; d_call: TRBD2; j_call: TRBJ2-2; clone_size: few; cdr3_aa: CASSLLAGGPPGELFF; cdr3_nt: TGCGCCAGCAGCTTGCTAGCGGGAGGGCCCCCCGGGGAGCTGTTTTTT